The present TCR beta chain was sequenced within a study of T cells in Graves' hyperthyroidism and ophthalmopathy. Study-level information: Peripheral blood collection took place at initial diagnosis, before any treatment.

V dropped 7 bases and J dropped 7; count of bases not matched to a gene: 9. The CDR3 is 16 residues long. Germline V lookup: CDR1 LNHDA, CDR2 SQIVND (reference sequence). General study results and limits: The model identified upcoming ophthalmopathy a median about 6.5 months ahead of onset.

Amplified TCR beta CDR3 regions derived from RNA transcripts. The HTBI primer set served for first-round RT-PCR of the TCR CDR3. TCRdb processed the multiplex PCR reads anew with MiXCR; each CDR3 protein has one entry. This sample carries 200,000 to 300,000 distinct CDR3 sequences, about 15% of them seen once, and the ten largest clones take around 28%. The study excluded patients with uncontrolled infection, other autoimmune disease, pregnancy or lactation. This clonotype came up many times. Its antigen is not identified. Source material: blood. This TCR was recovered from a woman between 18 and 29 years old with Graves' ophthalmopathy. The gene calls are TRBV19 and TRBJ2-1, with 14 bases fitting TRBD2. CDR3 DNA sequence: TGTGCCAGTACAACGACTAGCGGGAGGGCAATTAATGAGCAGTTCTTC. This codes for CASTTTSGRAINEQFF.